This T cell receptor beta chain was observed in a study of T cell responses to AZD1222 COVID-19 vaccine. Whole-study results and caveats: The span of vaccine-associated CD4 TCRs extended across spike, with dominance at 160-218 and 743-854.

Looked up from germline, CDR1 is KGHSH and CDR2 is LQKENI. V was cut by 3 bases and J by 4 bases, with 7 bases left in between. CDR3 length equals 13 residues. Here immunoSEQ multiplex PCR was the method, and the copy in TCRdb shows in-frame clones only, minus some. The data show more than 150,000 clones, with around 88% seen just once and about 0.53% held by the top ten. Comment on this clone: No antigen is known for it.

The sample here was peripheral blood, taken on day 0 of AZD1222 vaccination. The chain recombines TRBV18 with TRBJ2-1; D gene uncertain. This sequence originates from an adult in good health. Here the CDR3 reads CASSPPVYNEQFF. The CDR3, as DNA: TGTGCCAGCTCACCGCCTGTGTACAATGAGCAGTTCTTC.